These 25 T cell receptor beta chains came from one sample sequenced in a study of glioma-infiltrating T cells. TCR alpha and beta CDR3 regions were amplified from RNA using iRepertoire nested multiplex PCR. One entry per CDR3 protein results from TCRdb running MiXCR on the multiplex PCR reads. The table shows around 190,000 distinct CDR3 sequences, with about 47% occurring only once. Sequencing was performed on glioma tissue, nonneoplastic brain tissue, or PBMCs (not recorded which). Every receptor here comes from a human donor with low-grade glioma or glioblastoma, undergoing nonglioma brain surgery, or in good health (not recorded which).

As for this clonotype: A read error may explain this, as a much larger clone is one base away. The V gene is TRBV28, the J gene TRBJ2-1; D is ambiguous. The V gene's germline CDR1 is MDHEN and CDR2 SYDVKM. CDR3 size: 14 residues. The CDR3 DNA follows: TGTGCCAGCAGTCCAACCCATTGGAACAATAAGCAGTTCTTC. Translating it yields CASSPTHWNNKQFF.

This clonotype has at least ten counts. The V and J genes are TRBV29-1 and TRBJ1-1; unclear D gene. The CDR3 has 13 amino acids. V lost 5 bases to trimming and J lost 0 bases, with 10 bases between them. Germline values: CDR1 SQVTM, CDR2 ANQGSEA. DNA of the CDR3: TGCAGCGTTAGTAGAGACATGAACACTGAAGCTTTCTTT. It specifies CSVSRDMNTEAFF.

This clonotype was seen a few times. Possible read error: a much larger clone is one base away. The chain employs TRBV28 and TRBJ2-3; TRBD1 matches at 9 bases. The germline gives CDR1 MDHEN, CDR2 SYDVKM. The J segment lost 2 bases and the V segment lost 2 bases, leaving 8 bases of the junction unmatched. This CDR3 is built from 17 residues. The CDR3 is CASSLPRTGDHTDTQYF. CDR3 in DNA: TGTGCCAGCAGTTTACCGCGGACAGGGGACCACACAGATACGCAGTATTTT.

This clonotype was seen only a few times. CDR3 region: CASSQANRGMQYF. The CDR3 DNA is TGTGCCAGCAGCCAAGCCAACAGGGGAATGCAGTATTTT. This chain joins TRBV14 and TRBJ2-3; TRBD1 aligns across 7 bases. The length of the CDR3 is 13 residues. With V trimmed by 1 base and J by 11 bases, 6 bases remained unmatched. Germline V gene lookup returns CDR1 SGHDN and CDR2 FVKESK.

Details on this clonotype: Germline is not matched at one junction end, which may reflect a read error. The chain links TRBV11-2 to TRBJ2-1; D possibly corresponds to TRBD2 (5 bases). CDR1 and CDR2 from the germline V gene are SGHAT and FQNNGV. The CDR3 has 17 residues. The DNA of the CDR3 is TGTGCCAGTAGCTTAGTGGTCTCGCGGGCTGCAATACATGAGCAGTTCTTC. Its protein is CASSLVVSRAAIHEQFF.

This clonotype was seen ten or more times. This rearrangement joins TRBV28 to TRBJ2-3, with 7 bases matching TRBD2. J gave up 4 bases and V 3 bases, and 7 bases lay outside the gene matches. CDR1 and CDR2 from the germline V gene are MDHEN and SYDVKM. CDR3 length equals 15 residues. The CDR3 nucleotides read TGTGCCAGCAGTTTTTTGGGAGGGAACCCAGATACGCAGTATTTT. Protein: CASSFLGGNPDTQYF. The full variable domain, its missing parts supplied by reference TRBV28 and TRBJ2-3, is DVKVTQSSRYLVKRTGEKVFLECVQDMDHENMFWYRQDPGLGLRLIYFSYDVKMKEKGDIPEGYSVSREKKERFSLILESASTNQTSMYLCASSFLGGNPDTQYFGPGTRLTVL.

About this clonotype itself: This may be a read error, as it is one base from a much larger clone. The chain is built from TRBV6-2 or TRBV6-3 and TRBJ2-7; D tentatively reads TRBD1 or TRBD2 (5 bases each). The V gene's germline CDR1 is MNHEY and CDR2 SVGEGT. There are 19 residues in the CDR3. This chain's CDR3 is CASSYGQADKLQISYEQCF. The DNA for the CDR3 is TGTGCCAGCAGTTATGGTCAAGCGGACAAACTTCAAATCTCCTACGAGCAGTGCTTC.

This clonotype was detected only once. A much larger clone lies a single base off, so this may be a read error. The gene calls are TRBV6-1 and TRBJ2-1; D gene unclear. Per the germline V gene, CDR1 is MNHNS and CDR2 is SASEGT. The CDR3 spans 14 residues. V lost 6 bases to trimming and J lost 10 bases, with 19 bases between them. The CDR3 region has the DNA TGTGCCAGCAGCAACCCCGTTGTTAGACGGGAGCAGTTCTTC. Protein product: CASSNPVVRREQFF.

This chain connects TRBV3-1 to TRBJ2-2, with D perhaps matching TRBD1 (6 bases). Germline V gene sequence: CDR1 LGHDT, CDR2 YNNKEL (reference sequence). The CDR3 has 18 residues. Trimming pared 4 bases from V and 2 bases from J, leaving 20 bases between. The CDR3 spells CASSLPAWGHPNTGELFF. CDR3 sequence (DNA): TGTGCCAGCAGCCTGCCAGCCTGGGGACACCCAAACACCGGGGAGCTGTTTTTT.

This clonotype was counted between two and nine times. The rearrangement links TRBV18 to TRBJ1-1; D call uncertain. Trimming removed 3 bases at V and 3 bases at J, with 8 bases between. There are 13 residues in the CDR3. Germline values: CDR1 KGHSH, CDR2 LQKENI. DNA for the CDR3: TGTGCCAGCTCACCTGTGGTTGACACTGAAGCTTTCTTT. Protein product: CASSPVVDTEAFF.

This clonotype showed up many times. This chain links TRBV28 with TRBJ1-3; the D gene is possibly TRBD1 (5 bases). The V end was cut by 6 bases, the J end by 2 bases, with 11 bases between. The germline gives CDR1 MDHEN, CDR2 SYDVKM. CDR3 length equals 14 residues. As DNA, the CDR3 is TGTGCCAGCAGGCCCCAGGGTACTGGAAACACCATATATTTT. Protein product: CASRPQGTGNTIYF.

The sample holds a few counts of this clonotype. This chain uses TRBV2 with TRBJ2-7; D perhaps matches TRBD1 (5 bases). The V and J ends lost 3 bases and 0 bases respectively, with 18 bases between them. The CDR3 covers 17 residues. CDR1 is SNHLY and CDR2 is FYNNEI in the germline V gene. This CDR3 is CASSESFGKTGSYEQYF. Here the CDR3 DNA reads TGTGCCAGCAGTGAGAGCTTTGGGAAAACAGGCTCCTACGAGCAGTACTTC.

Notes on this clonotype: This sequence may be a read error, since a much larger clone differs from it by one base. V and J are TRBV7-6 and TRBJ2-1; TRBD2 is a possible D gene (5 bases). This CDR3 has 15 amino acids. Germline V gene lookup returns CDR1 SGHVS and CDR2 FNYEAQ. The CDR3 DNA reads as TGTGCCAGCAGCGAGCTAGCTGACTCCTACAATGAGCGGTTCTTC. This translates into CASSELADSYNERFF.

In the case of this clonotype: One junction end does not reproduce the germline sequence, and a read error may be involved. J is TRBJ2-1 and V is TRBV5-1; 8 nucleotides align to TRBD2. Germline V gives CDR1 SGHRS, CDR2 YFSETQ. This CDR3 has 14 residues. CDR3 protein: CASSFSGIYNEQSF. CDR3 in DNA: TGCGCCAGCAGCTTTAGCGGGATCTACAATGAGCAGTCCTTC.

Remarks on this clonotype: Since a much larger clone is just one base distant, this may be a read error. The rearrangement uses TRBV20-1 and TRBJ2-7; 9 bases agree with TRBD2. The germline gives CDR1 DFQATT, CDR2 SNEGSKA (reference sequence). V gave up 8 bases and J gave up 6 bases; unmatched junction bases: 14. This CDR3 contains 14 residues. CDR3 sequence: CSPPSSGTIGEQYF. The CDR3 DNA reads TGCAGTCCCCCATCTAGCGGGACGATTGGCGAGCAGTACTTC.

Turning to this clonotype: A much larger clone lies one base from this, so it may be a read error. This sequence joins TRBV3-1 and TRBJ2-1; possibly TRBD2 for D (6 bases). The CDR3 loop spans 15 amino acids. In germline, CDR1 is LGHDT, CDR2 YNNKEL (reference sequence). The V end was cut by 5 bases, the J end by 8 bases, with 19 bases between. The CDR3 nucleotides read TGTGCCAGCAGCACCCCATACGGGGGAGAAGATGAGCAGTTCTTC. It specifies CASSTPYGGEDEQFF.

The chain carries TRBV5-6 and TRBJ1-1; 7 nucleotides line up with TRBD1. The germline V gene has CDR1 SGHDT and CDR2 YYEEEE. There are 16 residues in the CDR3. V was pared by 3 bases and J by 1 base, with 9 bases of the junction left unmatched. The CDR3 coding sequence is TGTGCCAGCAGCTGGGGGTATAGACAGGGGAACACTGAAGCTTTCTTT. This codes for CASSWGYRQGNTEAFF.

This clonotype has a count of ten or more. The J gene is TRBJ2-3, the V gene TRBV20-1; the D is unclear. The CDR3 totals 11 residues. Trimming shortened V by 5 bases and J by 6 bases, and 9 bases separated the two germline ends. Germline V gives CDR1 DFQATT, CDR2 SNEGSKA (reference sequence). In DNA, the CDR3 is TGCAGTGCTGTTAGGGCGGATACGCAGTATTTT. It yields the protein CSAVRADTQYF.

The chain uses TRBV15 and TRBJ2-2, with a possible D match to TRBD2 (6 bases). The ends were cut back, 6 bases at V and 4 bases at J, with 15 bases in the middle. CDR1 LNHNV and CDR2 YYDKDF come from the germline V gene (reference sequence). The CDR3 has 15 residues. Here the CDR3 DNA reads TGTGCCACCAGACGTCAACTAGCAGGCACCGGGGAGCTGTTTTTT. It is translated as CATRRQLAGTGELFF. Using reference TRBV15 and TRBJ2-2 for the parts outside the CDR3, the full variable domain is DAMVIQNPRYQVTQFGKPVTLSCSQTLNHNVMYWYQQKSSQAPKLLFHYYDKDFNNEADTPDNFQSRRPNTSFCFLDIRSPGLGDTAMYLCATRRQLAGTGELFFGEGSRLTVL.

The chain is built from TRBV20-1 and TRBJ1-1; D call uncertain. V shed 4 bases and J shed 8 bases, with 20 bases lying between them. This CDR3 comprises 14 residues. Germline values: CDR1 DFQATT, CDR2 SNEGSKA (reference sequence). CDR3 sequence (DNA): TGCAGTGCTATAGATGATAGGAGGCGGACCGAAGCTTTCTTT. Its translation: CSAIDDRRRTEAFF.

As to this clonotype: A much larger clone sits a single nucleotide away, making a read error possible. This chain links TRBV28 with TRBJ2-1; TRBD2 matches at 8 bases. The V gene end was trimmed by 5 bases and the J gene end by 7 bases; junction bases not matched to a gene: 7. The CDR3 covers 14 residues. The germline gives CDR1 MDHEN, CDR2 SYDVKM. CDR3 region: CASSEGTRLNEQFF. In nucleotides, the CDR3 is TGTGCCAGCAGTGAAGGGACTAGACTTAATGAGCAGTTCTTC.

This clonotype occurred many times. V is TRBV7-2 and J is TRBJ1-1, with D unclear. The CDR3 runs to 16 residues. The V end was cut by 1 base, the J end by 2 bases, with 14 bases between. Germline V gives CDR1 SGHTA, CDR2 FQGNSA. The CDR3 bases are TGTGCCAGCAGCTTAGATAGTGGCCAGCTCAACACTGAAGCTTTCTTT. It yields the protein CASSLDSGQLNTEAFF.

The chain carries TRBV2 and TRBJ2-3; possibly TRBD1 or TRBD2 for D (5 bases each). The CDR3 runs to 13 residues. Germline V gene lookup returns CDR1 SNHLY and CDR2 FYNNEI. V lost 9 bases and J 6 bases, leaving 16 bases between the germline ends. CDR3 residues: CASLVRRDDTQYF. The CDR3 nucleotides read TGTGCCAGTTTAGTCCGACGGGACGATACGCAGTATTTT.

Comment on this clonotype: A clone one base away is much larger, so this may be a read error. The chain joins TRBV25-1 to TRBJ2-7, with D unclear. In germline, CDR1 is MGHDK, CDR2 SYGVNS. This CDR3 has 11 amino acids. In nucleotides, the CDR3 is TGTTCCGCGGAGTGCAACTACGAGCAGTACTTC. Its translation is CSAECNYEQYF.

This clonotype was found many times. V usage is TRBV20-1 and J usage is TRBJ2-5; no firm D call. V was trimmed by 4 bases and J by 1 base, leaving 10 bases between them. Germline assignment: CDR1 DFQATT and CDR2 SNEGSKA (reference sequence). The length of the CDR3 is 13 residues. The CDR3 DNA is TGCAGTGCTATGTGGGTGGGCCAAGAGACCCAGTACTTC. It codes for CSAMWVGQETQYF.